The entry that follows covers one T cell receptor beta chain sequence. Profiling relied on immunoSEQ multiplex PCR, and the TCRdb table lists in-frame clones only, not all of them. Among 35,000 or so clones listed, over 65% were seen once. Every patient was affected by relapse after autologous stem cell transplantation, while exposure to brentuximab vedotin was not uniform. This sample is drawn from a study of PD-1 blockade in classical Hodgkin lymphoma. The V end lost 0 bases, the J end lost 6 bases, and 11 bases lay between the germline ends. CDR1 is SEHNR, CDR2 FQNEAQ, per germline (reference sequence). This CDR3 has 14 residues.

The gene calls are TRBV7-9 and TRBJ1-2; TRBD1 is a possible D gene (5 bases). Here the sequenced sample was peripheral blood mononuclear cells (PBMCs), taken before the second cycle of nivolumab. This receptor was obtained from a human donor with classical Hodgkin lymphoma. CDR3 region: CASSLASGADGYTF. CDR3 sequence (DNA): TGTGCCAGCAGCTTAGCTTCCGGGGCCGATGGCTACACCTTC.